This TCR beta chain was profiled in a study of cytomegalovirus exposure and HLA in healthy donors. Findings and limits, study-wide: In a later analysis, a missense DCLRE1C variant was linked to TCR beta V- and J-gene trimming. Listed as cytomegalovirus-associated were about 160 TCR beta chains. Earlier results showed most TCR beta V segments being productive about 87% or about 30% of the time.

Germline V gives CDR1 SGHNT, CDR2 YYREEE (reference sequence). With 4 bases removed from V and 0 bases from J, the gap between germline ends came to 14 bases. The CDR3 has 16 amino acids. Points on this clone: The antigen is not known.

PCR amplification relied on 60 Vbeta primers (plus 13 Jbeta primers). Clones were read by immunoSEQ multiplex PCR, and TCRdb kept only the in-frame ones, dropping some. The sample has around 89,000 clones, roughly three quarters seen once. V and J are TRBV5-4 and TRBJ1-3, with D unresolved. The sequenced sample consisted of PBMCs. The source is a man aged 40-55 years in good health and CMV-seronegative. CDR3 in DNA: TGTGCCAGCAGCGAACCGAGCACGGGCTCTGGAAACACCATATATTTT. This gives the protein CASSEPSTGSGNTIYF.